The source of this T cell receptor delta chain is a study of Vδ1+ human thymocytes. General study findings and limits: In the thymus, TRG and TRD repertoires looked highly polyclonal with Gaussian CDR3 lengths.

V lost 0 bases and J lost 0; bases outside the gene matches: 4. Germline V gene data show CDR1 as TSWWSYY and CDR2 as QGS. CDR3 length equals 17 residues. Regarding this clone: As yet, its antigen is unknown. Other DNA sequences from this sample encode an identical CDR3 as well.

RNA was extracted from the cells and then reverse transcribed. The CDR3 regions were amplified by multiplex PCR from V-gene primers to a constant-region primer. TCRdb re-called clones from the multiplex PCR reads using CATT. Of roughly 55,000 delta-chain clones in the sample, more than 15% were seen once. The specimen was Vdelta1+ gamma-delta thymocytes from the thymus. The subset is: FACS-sorted CD3+ TCRalphabeta- TCRVdelta1+ TCRVdelta2- thymocytes. This clonotype was obtained from a boy in the first two years of life who had congenital heart surgery. The J gene is TRDJ1, the V gene TRDV1, with 10 positions matching TRDD3. For the CDR3, the DNA is TGTGCTCTTGGGGAACTATCCACTGGGGGATACACCGATAAACTCATCTTT. This encodes CALGELSTGGYTDKLIF.